This T cell receptor (beta chain) derives from a study of glioma-infiltrating T cells. Study-level points and caveats: Gliomas, especially low-grade, showed above-expected tissue-blood divergence; non-neoplastic patients showed below.

The iRepertoire nested amplicon-rescue multiplex PCR amplified TCR alpha and beta CDR3s from RNA. Input was about 85-450 ng of tissue mRNA or PBMC total RNA. TCRdb processed the multiplex PCR reads anew with MiXCR; each CDR3 protein has one entry. This table has 90,000 to 110,000 distinct CDR3 sequences, about 25% appearing once. As for this clonotype: Its specificity is not known.

V lost 0 bases and J lost 2, with 12 bases in between. This CDR3 has 15 amino acids. Germline V lookup: CDR1 GTSNPN, CDR2 SVGIG (reference sequence). The chain recombines TRBV30 with TRBJ2-3, with a tentative D call TRBD2 (5 bases). Specimen: glioma tissue, nonneoplastic brain tissue, or PBMCs (not recorded which). This clonotype originated in a human donor with low-grade glioma or glioblastoma, undergoing nonglioma brain surgery, or in good health (not recorded which). Here the CDR3 DNA reads TGTGCCTGGAGTGTAGGGCGGGTGATCACAGATACGCAGTATTTT. Amino acid sequence: CAWSVGRVITDTQYF.